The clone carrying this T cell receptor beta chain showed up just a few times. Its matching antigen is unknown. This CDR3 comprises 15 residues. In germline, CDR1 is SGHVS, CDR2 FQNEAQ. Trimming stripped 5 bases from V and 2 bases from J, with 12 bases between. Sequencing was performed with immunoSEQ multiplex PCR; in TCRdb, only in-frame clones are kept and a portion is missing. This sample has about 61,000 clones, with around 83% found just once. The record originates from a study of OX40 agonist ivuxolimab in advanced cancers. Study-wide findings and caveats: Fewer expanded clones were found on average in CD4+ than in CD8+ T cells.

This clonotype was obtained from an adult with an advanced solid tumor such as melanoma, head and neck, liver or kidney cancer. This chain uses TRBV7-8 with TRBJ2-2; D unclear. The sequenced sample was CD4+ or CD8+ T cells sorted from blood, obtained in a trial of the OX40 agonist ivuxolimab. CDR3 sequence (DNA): TGTGCCAGCAGCCCATATAGGGTAAACACCGGGGAGCTGTTTTTT. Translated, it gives CASSPYRVNTGELFF.